The clone carrying this T cell receptor (beta chain) occurred many times. What it binds is not known. Quantitative molecular-barcoded 5'-RACE generated the TCR beta libraries. TCRdb redid the calling of the 5' RACE reads with MiXCR, one entry per CDR3 protein. The repertoire consists of around 250,000 distinct CDR3 sequences, with under 35% occurring once and the leading ten covering about 4.2%. This entry is derived from a study of CD8 T cells in ankylosing spondylitis. CDR3 length: 13 residues. Unmatched junction bases numbered 4, after V lost 6 bases and J lost 4 bases. Overall study results and limits: It appeared that ankylosing spondylitis blood was characterized by a TCR beta motif of eight highly homologous variants. Reportedly, significant enrichment of disease-linked clones occurred in matched ankylosing spondylitis synovial fluid.

This sequence was found in a male donor with ankylosing spondylitis or in good health (not recorded which). The chain couples TRBV12-3 or TRBV12-4 to TRBJ2-5; 8 nucleotides align to TRBD1. The sample comprised blood, either unsorted or a sorted T cell fraction (not recorded which). CDR3 loop: CASSDRGGETQYF. The CDR3 DNA follows: TGTGCCAGCAGCGACAGGGGCGGAGAGACCCAGTACTTC.